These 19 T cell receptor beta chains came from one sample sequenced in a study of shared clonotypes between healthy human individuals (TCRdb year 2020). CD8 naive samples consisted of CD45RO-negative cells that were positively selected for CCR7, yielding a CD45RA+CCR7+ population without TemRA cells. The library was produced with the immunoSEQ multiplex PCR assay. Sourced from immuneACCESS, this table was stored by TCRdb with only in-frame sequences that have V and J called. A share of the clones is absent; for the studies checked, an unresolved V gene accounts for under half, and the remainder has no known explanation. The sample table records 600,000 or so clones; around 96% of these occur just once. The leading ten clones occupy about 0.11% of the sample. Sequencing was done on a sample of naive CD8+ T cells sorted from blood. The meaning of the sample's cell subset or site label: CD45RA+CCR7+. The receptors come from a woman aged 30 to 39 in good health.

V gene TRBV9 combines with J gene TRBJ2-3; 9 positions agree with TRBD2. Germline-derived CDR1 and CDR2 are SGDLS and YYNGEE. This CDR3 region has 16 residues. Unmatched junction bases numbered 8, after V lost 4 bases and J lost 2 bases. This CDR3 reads CASSPRTSADTDTQYF. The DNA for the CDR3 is TGTGCCAGCAGCCCAAGGACTAGCGCCGACACAGATACGCAGTATTTT. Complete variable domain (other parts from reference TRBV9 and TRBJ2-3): DSGVTQTPKHLITATGQRVTLRCSPRSGDLSVYWYQQSLDQGLQFLIQYYNGEERAKGNILERFSAQQFPDLHSELNLSSLELGDSALYFCASSPRTSADTDTQYFGPGTRLTVL.

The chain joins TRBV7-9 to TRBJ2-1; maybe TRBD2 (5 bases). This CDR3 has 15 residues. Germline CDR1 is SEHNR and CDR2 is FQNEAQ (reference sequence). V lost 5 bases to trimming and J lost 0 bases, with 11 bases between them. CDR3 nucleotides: TGTGCCAGCAGCCCTGAGCGGAGCTCCTACAATGAGCAGTTCTTC. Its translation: CASSPERSSYNEQFF. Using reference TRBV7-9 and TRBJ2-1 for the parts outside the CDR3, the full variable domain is DTGVSQNPRHKITKRGQNVTFRCDPISEHNRLYWYRQTLGQGPEFLTYFQNEAQLEKSRLLSDRFSAERPKGSFSTLEIQRTEQGDSAMYLCASSPERSSYNEQFFGPGTRLTVL.

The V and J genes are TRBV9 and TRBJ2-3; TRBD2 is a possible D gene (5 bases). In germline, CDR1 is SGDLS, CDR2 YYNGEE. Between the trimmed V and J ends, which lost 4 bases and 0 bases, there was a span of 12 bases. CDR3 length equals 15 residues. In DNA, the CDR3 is TGTGCCAGCAGCACTAGAAGCGCTAGCACAGATACGCAGTATTTT. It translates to CASSTRSASTDTQYF.

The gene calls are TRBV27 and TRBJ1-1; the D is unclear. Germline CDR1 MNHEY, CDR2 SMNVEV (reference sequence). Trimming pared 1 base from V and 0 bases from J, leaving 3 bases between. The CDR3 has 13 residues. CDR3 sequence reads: CASSLFVNTEAFF. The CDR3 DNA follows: TGTGCCAGCAGTTTATTTGTGAACACTGAAGCTTTCTTT.

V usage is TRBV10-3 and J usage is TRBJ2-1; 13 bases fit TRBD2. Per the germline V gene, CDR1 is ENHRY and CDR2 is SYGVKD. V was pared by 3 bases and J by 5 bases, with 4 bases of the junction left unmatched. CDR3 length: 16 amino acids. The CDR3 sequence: CAISDGLAGEDNEQFF. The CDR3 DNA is TGTGCCATCAGTGACGGACTAGCGGGGGAAGACAATGAGCAGTTCTTC.

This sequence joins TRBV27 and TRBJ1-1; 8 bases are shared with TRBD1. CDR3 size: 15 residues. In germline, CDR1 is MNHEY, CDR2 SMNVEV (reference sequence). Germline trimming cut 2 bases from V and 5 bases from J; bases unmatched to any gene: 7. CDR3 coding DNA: TGTGCCAGCAGTTTAAAGTGGACAGGGAAAACTGAAGCTTTCTTT. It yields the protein CASSLKWTGKTEAFF.

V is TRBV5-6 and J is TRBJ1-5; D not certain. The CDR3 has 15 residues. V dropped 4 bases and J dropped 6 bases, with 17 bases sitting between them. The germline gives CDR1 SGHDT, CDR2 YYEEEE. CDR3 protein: CASSPSGLRSQPQHF. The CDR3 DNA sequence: TGTGCCAGCAGCCCCTCCGGCCTCCGAAGTCAGCCCCAGCATTTT.

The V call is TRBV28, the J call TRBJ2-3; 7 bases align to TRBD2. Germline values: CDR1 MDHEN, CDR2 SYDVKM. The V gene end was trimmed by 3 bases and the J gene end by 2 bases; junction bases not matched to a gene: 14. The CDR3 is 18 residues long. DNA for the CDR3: TGTGCCAGCAGTTTTTTCTCTAGCGGCCAAGGGGACACAGATACGCAGTATTTT. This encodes CASSFFSSGQGDTDTQYF. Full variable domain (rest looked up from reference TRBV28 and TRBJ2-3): DVKVTQSSRYLVKRTGEKVFLECVQDMDHENMFWYRQDPGLGLRLIYFSYDVKMKEKGDIPEGYSVSREKKERFSLILESASTNQTSMYLCASSFFSSGQGDTDTQYFGPGTRLTVL.

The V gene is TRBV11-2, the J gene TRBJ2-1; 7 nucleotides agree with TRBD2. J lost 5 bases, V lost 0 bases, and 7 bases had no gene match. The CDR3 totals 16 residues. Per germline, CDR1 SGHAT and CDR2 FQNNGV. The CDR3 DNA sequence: TGTGCCAGCAGCTTAGATCTGGCGGGAGCTCACAATGAGCAGTTCTTC. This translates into CASSLDLAGAHNEQFF.

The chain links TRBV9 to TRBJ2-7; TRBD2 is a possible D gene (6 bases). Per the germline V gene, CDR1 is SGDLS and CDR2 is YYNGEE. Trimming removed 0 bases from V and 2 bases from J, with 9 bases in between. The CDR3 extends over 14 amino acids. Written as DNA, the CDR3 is TGTGCCAGCAGCGTAGCGGGAGATACCTACGAGCAGTACTTC. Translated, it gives CASSVAGDTYEQYF.

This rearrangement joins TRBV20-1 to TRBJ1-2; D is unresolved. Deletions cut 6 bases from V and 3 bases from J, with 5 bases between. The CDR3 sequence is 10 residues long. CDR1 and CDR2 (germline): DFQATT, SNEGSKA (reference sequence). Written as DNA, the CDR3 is TGCAGTGCCACAGACTATGGCTACACCTTC. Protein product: CSATDYGYTF.

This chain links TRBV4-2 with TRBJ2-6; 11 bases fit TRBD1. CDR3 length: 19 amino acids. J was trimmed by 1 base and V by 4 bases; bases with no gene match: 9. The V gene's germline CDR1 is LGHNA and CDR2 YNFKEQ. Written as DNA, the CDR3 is TGTGCCAGCAGCCGAATTTGGGACAGGGGGGAGTCTGGGGCCAACGTCCTGACTTTC. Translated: CASSRIWDRGESGANVLTF.

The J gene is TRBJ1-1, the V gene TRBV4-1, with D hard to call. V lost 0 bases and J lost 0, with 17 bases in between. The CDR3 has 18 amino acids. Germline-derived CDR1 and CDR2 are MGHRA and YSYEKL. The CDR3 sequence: CASSQESGGYRLNTEAFF. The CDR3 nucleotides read TGCGCCAGCAGCCAAGAATCAGGCGGCTACCGGTTGAACACTGAAGCTTTCTTT.

CDR3 protein: CASSSLAGYNEQFF. In DNA form, the CDR3 reads TGTGCCAGCAGTTCCCTAGCGGGATACAATGAGCAGTTCTTC. The chain employs TRBV6-6 and TRBJ2-1; TRBD2 matches at 9 bases. The germline V gene has CDR1 MNHNY and CDR2 SVGAGI (reference sequence). J was trimmed by 4 bases and V by 4 bases; bases with no gene match: 2. The CDR3 is made up of 14 amino acids.

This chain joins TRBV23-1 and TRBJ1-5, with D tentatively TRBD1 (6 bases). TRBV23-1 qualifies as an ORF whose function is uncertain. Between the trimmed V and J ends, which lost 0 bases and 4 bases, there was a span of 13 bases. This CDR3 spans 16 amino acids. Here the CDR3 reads CASSQSDGGSNQPQHF. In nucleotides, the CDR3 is TGCGCCAGCAGTCAATCGGACGGGGGCTCAAATCAGCCCCAGCATTTT.

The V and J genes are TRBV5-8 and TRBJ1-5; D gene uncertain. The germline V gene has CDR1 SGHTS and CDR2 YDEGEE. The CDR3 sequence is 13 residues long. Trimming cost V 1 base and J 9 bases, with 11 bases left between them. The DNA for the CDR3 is TGTGCCAGCAGCTTGAACGATTTCTCGCCCCAGCATTTT. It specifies CASSLNDFSPQHF.

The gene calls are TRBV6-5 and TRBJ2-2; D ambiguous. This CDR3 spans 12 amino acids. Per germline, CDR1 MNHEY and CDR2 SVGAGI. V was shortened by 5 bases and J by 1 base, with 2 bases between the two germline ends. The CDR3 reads CASSENTGELFF. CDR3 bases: TGTGCCAGCAGTGAGAACACCGGGGAGCTGTTTTTT.

The CDR3 bases are TGTGCCAGCAGTTTAGCAGGGGGCGCGGAGGGCTACACCTTC. It specifies CASSLAGGAEGYTF. This chain links TRBV27 with TRBJ1-2, with 8 bases lining up with TRBD1. The V gene's germline CDR1 is MNHEY and CDR2 SMNVEV (reference sequence). This CDR3 is 14 amino acids long. The trim removed 2 bases at V and 8 bases at J, leaving 7 bases unmatched.

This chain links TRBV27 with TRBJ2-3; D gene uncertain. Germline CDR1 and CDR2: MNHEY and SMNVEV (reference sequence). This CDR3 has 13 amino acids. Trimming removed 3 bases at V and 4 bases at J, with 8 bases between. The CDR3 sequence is CASSFTTSDTQYF. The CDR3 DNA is TGTGCCAGCAGTTTCACTACCTCAGATACGCAGTATTTT.